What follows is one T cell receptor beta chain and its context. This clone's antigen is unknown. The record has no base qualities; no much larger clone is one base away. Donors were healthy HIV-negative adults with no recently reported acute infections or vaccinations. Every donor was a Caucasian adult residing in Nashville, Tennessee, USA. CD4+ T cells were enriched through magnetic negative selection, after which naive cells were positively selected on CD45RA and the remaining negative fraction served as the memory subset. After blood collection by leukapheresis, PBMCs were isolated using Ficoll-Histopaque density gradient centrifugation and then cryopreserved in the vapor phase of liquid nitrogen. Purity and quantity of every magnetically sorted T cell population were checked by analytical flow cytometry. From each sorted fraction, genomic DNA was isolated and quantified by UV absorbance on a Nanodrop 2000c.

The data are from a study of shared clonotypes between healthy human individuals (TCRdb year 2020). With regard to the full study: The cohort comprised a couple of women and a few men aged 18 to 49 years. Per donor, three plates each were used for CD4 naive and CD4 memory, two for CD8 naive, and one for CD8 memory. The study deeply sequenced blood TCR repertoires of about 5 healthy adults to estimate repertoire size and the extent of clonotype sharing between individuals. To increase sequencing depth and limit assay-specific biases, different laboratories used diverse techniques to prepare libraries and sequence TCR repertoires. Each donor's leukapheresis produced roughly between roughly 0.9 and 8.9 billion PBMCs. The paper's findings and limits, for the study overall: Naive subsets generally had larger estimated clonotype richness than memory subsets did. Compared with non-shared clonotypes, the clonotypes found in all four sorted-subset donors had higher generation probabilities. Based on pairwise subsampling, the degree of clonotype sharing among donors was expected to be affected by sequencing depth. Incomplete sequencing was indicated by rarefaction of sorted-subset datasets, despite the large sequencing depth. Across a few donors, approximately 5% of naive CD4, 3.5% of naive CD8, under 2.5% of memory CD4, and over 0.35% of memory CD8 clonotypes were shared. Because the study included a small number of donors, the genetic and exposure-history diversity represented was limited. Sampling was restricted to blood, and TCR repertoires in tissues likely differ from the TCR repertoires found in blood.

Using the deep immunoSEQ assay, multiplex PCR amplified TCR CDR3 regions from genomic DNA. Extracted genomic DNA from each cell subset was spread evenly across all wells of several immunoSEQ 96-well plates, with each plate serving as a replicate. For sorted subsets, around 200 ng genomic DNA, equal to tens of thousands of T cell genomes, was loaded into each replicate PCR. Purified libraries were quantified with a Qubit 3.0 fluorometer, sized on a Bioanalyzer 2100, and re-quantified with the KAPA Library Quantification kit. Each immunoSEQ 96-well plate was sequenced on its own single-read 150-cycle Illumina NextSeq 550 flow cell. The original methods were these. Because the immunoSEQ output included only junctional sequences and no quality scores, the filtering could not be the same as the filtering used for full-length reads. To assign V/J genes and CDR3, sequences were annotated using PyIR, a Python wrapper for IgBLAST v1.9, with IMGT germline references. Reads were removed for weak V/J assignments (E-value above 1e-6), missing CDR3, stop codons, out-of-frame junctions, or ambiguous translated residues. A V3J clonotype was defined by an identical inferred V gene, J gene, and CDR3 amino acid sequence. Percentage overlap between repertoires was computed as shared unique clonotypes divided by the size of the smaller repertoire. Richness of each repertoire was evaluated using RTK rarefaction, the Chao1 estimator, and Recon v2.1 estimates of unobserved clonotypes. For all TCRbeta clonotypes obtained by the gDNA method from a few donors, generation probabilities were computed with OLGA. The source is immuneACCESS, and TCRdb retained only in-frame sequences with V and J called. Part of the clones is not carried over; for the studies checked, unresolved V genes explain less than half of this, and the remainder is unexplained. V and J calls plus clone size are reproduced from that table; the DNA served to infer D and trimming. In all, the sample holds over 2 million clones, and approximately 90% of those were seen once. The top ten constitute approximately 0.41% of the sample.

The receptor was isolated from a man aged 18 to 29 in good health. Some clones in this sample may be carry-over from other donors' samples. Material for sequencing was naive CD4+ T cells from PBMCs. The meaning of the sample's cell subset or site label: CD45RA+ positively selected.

At the DNA level, the sequence is TGTGCCAGCAGGAGAGCGGGAGACGATATGGATGAGCAGTTCTTC. This translates into CASRRAGDDMDEQFF. The chain joins TRBV9 to TRBJ2-1; 8 nucleotides in the junction match TRBD2. Compared with germline, V lacks 5 bases and J lacks 8 bases; bases without a gene match: 12. The germline V gene supplies CDR1 SGDLS and CDR2 YYNGEE. The CDR3 covers 15 residues, taking in both the cysteine and the phenylalanine. Only the CDR3 DNA stays, 45 bases, in frame from base 1. With the portions outside the CDR3 filled from the reference TRBV9 and TRBJ2-1 genes, the complete variable region becomes DSGVTQTPKHLITATGQRVTLRCSPRSGDLSVYWYQQSLDQGLQFLIQYYNGEERAKGNILERFSAQQFPDLHSELNLSSLELGDSALYFCASRRAGDDMDEQFFGPGTRLTVL.